This T cell receptor beta chain was recovered during a study of T cells of healthy individuals. TCRdb used MiXCR to reprocess the 5' RACE reads, holding one entry per CDR3 protein. The table shows tens of thousands of distinct CDR3 sequences, with approximately 4.9% occurring only once. This clonotype occurred many times. This TCR derives from a human donor in good health.

CDR3 sequence: CASSQVTSGSRYEQFF. CDR3 bases: TGCGCCAGCAGCCAAGTAACTAGCGGGAGTAGGTATGAGCAGTTCTTC. The genes are TRBV4-3 and TRBJ2-1; 11 positions agree with TRBD2. Germline V CDR1 and CDR2: LGHNA, YSLEER. V gave up 1 base and J gave up 8 bases; unmatched junction bases: 7. The CDR3 has 16 residues.